This T cell receptor (beta chain) comes out of a study of CD8+ T cells in alopecia areata. Treatment specified: oral pan-JAK inhibitor, 5-10 mg twice daily. The sequencing template was cDNA reverse transcribed from extracted RNA. Sequenced by immunoSEQ multiplex PCR; TCRdb stores in-frame clones only, minus some. The sample carries 200,000 to 250,000 clones, around three fifths recorded once. With respect to this clone: Its target is not known.

Study-wide results and caveats: Higher clonality and more expanded CD8+ clones appeared in lesional than normal scalp.

V gave up 3 bases and J gave up 2 bases, with 17 bases separating them. This CDR3 comprises 16 residues. Germline-derived CDR1 and CDR2 are SGDLS and YYNGEE. This chain joins TRBV9 and TRBJ2-5, with D possibly TRBD1 on 7 matching bases. The TCR originated in a human donor with alopecia areata. This specimen consisted of CD4+ T cells sorted from blood, obtained at week 4, from a patient treated with tofacitinib. CDR3 DNA sequence: TGTGCCAGCAGCGCCGCCGCGGGACAGACACAAGAGACCCAGTACTTC. This codes for CASSAAAGQTQETQYF. The full variable domain, completed using reference TRBV9 and TRBJ2-5, is DSGVTQTPKHLITATGQRVTLRCSPRSGDLSVYWYQQSLDQGLQFLIQYYNGEERAKGNILERFSAQQFPDLHSELNLSSLELGDSALYFCASSAAAGQTQETQYFGPGTRLLVL.